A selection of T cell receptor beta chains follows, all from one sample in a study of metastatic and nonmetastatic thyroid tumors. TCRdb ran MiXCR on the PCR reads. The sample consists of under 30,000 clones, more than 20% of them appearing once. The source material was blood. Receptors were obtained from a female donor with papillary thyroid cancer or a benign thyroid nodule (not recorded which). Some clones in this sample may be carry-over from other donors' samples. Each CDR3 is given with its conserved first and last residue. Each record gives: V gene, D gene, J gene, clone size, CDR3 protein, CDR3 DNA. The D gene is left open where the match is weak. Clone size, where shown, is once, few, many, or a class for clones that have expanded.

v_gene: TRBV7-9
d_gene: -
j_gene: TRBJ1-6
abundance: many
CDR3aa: CASSLTSYNSPLHF
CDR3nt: TGTGCCAGCAGCCTGACATCCTATAATTCACCCCTCCACTTT

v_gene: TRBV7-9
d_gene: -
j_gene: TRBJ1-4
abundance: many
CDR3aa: CASRSGAKNEKLFF
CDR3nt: TGTGCCAGCAGATCCGGGGCAAAGAATGAAAAACTGTTTTTT

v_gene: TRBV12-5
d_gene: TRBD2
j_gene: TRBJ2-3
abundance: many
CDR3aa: CAMGTSGTDTQYF
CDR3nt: TGTGCTATGGGGACTAGCGGCACAGATACGCAGTATTTT

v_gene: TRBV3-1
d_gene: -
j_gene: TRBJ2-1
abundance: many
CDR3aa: CASSLQLLAWVSNEQFF
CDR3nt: TGTGCCAGCAGCCTCCAGCTGCTAGCGTGGGTGAGCAATGAGCAGTTCTTC

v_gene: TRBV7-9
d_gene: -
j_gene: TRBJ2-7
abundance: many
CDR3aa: CASSLDAYEQYF
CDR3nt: TGTGCCAGCAGCTTAGATGCCTACGAGCAGTACTTC

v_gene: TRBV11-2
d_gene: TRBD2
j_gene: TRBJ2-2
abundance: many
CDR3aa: CASSPGGGGELFF
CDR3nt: TGTGCCAGCAGCCCCGGGGGGGGCGGGGAGCTGTTTTTT

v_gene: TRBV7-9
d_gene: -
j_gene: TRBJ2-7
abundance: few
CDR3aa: CASSTGREQYF
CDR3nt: TGTGCCAGCAGCACGGGACGCGAGCAGTACTTC

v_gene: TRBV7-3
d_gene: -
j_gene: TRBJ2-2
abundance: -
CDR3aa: CASSLLPVNTGELSF
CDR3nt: TGTGCCAGCAGCTTATTGCCGGTGAACACCGGGGAGCTTTCTTTT

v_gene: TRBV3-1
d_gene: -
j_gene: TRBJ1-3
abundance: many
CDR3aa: CASSQDTPGSSGNTIYF
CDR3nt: TGTGCCAGCAGCCAAGATACTCCCGGATCCTCTGGAAACACCATATATTTT

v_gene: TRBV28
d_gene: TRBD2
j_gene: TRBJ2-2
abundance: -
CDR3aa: CASRITSGRKLGTGELFF
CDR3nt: TGTGCCAGCAGGATAACTAGCGGGAGAAAATTAGGCACCGGGGAGCTGTTTTTT

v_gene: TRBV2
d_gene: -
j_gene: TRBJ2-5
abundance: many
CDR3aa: CASSESLAVETQYF
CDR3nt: TGTGCCAGCAGTGAATCGTTAGCTGTAGAGACCCAGTACTTC

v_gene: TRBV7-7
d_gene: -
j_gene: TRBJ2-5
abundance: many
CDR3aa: CASSHYANQETQYF
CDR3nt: TGTGCTAGCAGCCACTACGCGAACCAAGAGACCCAGTACTTC

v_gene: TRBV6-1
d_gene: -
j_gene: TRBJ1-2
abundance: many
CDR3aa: CASRGGAGNYGYTF
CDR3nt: TGTGCCTCAAGGGGGGGCGCTGGAAACTATGGCTACACCTTC

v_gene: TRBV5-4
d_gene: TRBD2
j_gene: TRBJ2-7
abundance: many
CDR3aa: CASSPGLAGAGSEQYF
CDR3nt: TGTGCCAGCAGCCCCGGACTAGCGGGAGCAGGGAGCGAGCAGTACTTC

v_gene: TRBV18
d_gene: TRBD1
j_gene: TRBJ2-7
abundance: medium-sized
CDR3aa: CASSDRLLYEQYF
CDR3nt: TGTGCCAGCTCGGACAGGCTACTCTACGAGCAGTACTTC

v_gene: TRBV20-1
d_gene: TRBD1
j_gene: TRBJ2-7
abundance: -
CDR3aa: CSARDAGTGLYEQYF
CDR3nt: TGCAGTGCTAGAGATGCCGGGACAGGGTTATACGAGCAGTACTTC

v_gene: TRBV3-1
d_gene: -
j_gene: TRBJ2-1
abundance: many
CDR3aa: CASSQDSGGSRGF
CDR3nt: TGTGCCAGCAGCCAAGATTCCGGCGGGTCTAGGGGCTTC

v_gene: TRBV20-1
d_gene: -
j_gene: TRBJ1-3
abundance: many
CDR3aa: CSATDGTIFSGNTIYF
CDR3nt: TGCAGTGCAACGGACGGGACAATCTTCTCTGGAAACACCATATATTTT

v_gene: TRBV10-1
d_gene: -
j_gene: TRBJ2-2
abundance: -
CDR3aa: CASRFGRTGELFF
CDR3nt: TGCGCCAGCAGGTTCGGCCGGACCGGGGAGCTGTTTTTT

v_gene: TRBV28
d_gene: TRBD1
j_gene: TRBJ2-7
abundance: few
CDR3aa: CASSGSGQGAYEQYF
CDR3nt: TGTGCCAGCTCTGGCTCGGGACAGGGGGCCTACGAGCAGTACTTC

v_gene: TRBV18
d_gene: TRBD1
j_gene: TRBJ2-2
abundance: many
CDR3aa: CASSPFGQGNTGELFF
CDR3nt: TGTGCCAGCTCACCATTCGGACAGGGAAACACCGGGGAGCTGTTTTTT

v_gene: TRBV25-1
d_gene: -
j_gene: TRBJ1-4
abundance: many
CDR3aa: CASSVGHNEKLFF
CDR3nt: TGTGCCAGCAGTGTGGGACATAATGAAAAACTGTTTTTT

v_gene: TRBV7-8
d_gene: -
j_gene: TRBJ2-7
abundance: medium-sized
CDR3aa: CASGVPPSYEQYF
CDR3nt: TGTGCCAGCGGCGTTCCCCCATCCTACGAGCAGTACTTC

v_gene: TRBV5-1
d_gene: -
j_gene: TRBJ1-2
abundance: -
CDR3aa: CASSLSWENFGCTF
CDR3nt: TGCGCCAGCAGCTTGTCCTGGGAGAACTTTGGCTGCACCTTC

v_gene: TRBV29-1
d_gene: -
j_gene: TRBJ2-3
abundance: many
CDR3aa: CSVPSRDSGTDTQYF
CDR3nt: TGCAGCGTTCCTAGTCGGGACAGCGGGACAGATACGCAGTATTTT

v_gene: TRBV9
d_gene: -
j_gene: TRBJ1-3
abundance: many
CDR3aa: CASSLKLGNTIYF
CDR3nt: TGTGCCAGCAGCTTAAAGCTAGGAAACACCATATATTTT

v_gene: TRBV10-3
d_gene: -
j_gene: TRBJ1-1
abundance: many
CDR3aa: CAISELAENTEAFF
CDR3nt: TGTGCCATCAGTGAGTTGGCAGAGAACACTGAAGCTTTCTTT

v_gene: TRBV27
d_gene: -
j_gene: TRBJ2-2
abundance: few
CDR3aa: CASSPSVPGDLFF
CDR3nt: TGTGCCAGCAGCCCCTCGGTTCCGGGGGATCTGTTTTTT

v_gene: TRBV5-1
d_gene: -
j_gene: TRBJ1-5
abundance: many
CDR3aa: CASSLDGYGNQPQHF
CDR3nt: TGCGCCAGCAGCTTGGATGGGTACGGCAATCAGCCCCAGCATTTT

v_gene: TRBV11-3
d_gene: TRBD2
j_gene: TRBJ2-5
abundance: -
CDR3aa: CASRHTLLAGAMETQYF
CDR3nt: TGTGCCAGCAGACACACCTTACTAGCGGGAGCGATGGAGACCCAGTACTTC

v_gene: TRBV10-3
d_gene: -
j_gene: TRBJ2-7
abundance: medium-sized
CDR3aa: CAISEALSAFSYEQYF
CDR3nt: TGTGCCATCAGTGAGGCGTTATCAGCCTTCTCCTACGAGCAGTACTTC

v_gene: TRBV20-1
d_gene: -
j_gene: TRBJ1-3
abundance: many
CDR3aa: CSARDRLGGDTIYF
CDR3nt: TGCAGTGCTAGGGATAGACTCGGCGGGGACACCATATATTTT

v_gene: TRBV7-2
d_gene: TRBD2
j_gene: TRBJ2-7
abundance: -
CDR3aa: CASSFATGTSEGYEQYF
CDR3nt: TGTGCCAGCAGCTTCGCTACCGGGACTAGCGAGGGCTACGAGCAGTACTTC

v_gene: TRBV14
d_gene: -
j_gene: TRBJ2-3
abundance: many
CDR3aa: CASSLRTATSTDTQYF
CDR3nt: TGTGCCAGCAGCCTCCGGACAGCTACTAGCACAGATACGCAGTATTTT

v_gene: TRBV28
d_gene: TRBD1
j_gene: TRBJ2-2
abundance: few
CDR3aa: CASNTGQVVDGELFF
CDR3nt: TGTGCCAGCAATACGGGACAGGTGGTCGACGGGGAGCTGTTTTTT

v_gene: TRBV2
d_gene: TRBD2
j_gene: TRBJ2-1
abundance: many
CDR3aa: CASRAGGLAGGPVNEQFF
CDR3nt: TGTGCCAGCAGGGCTGGGGGACTAGCGGGAGGGCCCGTTAATGAGCAGTTCTTC

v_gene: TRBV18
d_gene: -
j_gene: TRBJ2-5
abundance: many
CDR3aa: CASSPGASATIETQYF
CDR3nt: TGTGCCAGCTCACCAGGGGCTAGCGCAACCATTGAGACCCAGTACTTC

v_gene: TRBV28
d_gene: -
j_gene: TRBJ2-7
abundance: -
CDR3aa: CASSFMIASCEQYF
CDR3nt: TGTGCCAGCAGTTTCATGATTGCGTCCTGCGAGCAGTACTTC

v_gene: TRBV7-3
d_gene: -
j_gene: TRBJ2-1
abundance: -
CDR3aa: CASGFGPRGDNEQFF
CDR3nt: TGTGCCAGCGGCTTCGGGCCGAGAGGTGACAATGAGCAGTTCTTC

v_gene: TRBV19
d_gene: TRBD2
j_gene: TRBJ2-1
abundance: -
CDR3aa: CASSTRTSAAYNEQFF
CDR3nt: TGTGCCAGCAGTACCCGGACTAGCGCAGCCTACAATGAGCAGTTCTTC

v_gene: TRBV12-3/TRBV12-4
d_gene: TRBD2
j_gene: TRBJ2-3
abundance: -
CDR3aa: CVISQLAGSTDTQYF
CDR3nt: TGTGTCATCAGCCAGCTAGCGGGATCCACAGATACGCAGTATTTT

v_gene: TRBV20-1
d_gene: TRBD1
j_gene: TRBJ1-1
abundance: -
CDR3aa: CSPPANTGQGAEAFF
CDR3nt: TGCAGTCCCCCAGCAAATACGGGACAGGGGGCTGAAGCTTTCTTT

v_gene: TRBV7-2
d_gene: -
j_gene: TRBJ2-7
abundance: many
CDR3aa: CASSPGATGASF
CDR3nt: TGTGCCAGCAGCCCAGGGGCCACGGGAGCCAGCTTC

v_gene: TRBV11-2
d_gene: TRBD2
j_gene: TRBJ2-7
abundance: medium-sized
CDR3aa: CASSPTRRERLYEQYF
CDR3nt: TGTGCCAGCAGCCCAACGAGGCGGGAGAGGCTATACGAGCAGTACTTC